Here is one TCR beta chain with its context. This clone was detected once. The antigen it recognizes is unknown. One end of the junction does not line up with germline, which may come from a read error. Including the terminal cysteine and phenylalanine, the CDR3 comprises 14 residues. Just CDR3 DNA is preserved here, 42 bases in frame from base 1. CDR1 and CDR2, looked up from the germline V gene (reference sequence), are SEHNR and FQNEAQ. These data come from a study of lymphopenia after photon versus proton radiotherapy (dated by TCRdb to the late 2010s). Describing the broader study: Photon and proton radiation therapy were compared by the study for their immunological effects in patients with gastrointestinal tumors who developed high-grade lymphopenia. The cohort included 20 to 25 patients with gastrointestinal tumors who developed lymphopenia after receiving either photon or proton therapy. The goal of the study was to describe how the two radiation modalities differ in their effects on the immune system.

Library preparation employed the immunoSEQ multiplex PCR assay. T cell repertoires were profiled with deep sequencing of rearranged TCR beta loci together with multiparametric flow cytometry. TCRdb's version of the immuneACCESS table is confined to in-frame rearrangements and falls short of the full clone set. An unresolved V gene accounts for under half of the shortfall where checked; the remainder is of unknown origin. The sample includes some 7,000 clones, with roughly 80% observed a single time. The top ten clonotypes cover 51% of the sample. The study at large found these results: Across the cohort, among patients who died, a greater drop in TCR diversity after the nadir was inversely correlated with overall survival time. After the lymphocyte count nadir, oligoclonal expansion, especially of CD8+ Temra cells, was observed in photon-treated repertoires, and the drop in diversity was driven by this expansion. The authors looked at the survival association only in patients who died, and they framed better survival with proton therapy as a possibility rather than a demonstrated result. Relative stability during treatment was observed in proton-treated patients, whereas loss of naive T cells and TCR diversity and gain of effector/memory populations were observed in photon-treated patients.

This sequence originates from a man aged 25 to 40 with gastric cancer. Specimen: peripheral blood, collected from a patient treated with photon-based radiotherapy. The chain joins TRBV7-9 to TRBJ2-7; 9 bases in the junction line up with TRBD2. The DNA is as follows: TGTGCCAGCAGCCTAGCGGGGTTTCCCTACGAGCAGTACTTC. It translates as CASSLAGFPYEQYF.